The 6 T cell receptor beta chains given below trace back to one sample, sequenced in a study of blood T cell repertoires in COVID-19. Sequencing was performed with immunoSEQ multiplex PCR; in TCRdb, only in-frame clones are kept and a portion is missing. The sample lists just over 300,000 clones, around nine tenths occurring once. The material sequenced was peripheral blood. All receptors come from a woman aged 25 to 39 with COVID-19, enrolled during active disease.

The chain employs TRBV20-1 and TRBJ1-1; 7 nucleotides match TRBD1. The junction had 1 base not matched to a gene; V was cut back by 3 bases and J by 0 bases. Germline CDR1 and CDR2: DFQATT and SNEGSKA (reference sequence). The CDR3 is made up of 13 amino acids. The chain's CDR3 is CSASGTVNTEAFF. In nucleotides, the CDR3 is TGCAGTGCTAGTGGGACAGTGAACACTGAAGCTTTCTTT.

The chain combines TRBV4-3 with TRBJ2-5; D uncertain. V lost 5 bases and J 1 base, leaving 11 bases between the germline ends. The CDR3 is 14 amino acids. CDR1 is LGHNA, CDR2 YSLEER, per germline. The CDR3 spells CASSSRLSQETQYF. The CDR3 region has the DNA TGCGCCAGCAGCTCTCGACTGTCCCAAGAGACCCAGTACTTC.

The chain recombines TRBV5-1 with TRBJ1-2, with D maybe TRBD1 (5 bases). CDR1 and CDR2 from the germline V gene are SGHRS and YFSETQ. CDR3 length: 15 residues. The V gene lost 5 bases and the J gene lost 1 base, with 15 bases spanning the gap. In nucleotides, the CDR3 is TGCGCCAGCAGTCCGACAGAAACCCTTAACTATGGCTACACCTTC. Translated: CASSPTETLNYGYTF.

The chain couples TRBV28 to TRBJ2-5, with D possibly TRBD1 on 6 matching bases. The germline V and J ends were trimmed by 6 bases and 5 bases, with 22 bases remaining between them. The CDR3 runs 16 residues. The germline gives CDR1 MDHEN, CDR2 SYDVKM. The CDR3 is CASRTAGAQGMETQYF. The CDR3 DNA sequence: TGTGCCAGCAGAACCGCCGGTGCACAGGGTATGGAGACCCAGTACTTC.

This clone has only a few counts. The CDR3 DNA reads TGCGCCAGCAGCTGGGACAGGGGGCGTGAAAAACTGTTTTTT. As protein: CASSWDRGREKLFF. The chain has TRBV5-1 and TRBJ1-4; 12 positions match TRBD1. This CDR3 comprises 14 residues. Germline CDR1 is SGHRS and CDR2 is YFSETQ. The ends lost 3 bases at V and 7 bases at J; junction bases unmatched: 1.

The J gene is TRBJ1-1, the V gene TRBV28; D is ambiguous. Germline loops: CDR1 MDHEN, CDR2 SYDVKM. V was trimmed by 7 bases and J by 3 bases, leaving 15 bases between them. The CDR3 runs to 14 residues. The CDR3 coding sequence is TGTGCCAGCACCCCGCGAGGCAGCGACACTGAAGCTTTCTTT. This encodes CASTPRGSDTEAFF. The complete variable domain, with remaining parts taken from reference TRBV28 and TRBJ1-1, reads DVKVTQSSRYLVKRTGEKVFLECVQDMDHENMFWYRQDPGLGLRLIYFSYDVKMKEKGDIPEGYSVSREKKERFSLILESASTNQTSMYLCASTPRGSDTEAFFGQGTRLTVV.